The rows below give T cell receptor beta chains drawn from one sample of a study of OX40 agonist ivuxolimab in advanced cancers. Profiling relied on immunoSEQ multiplex PCR, and the TCRdb table lists in-frame clones only, not all of them. The table lists tens of thousands of clones, more than 65% of them singletons. The sample in question was CD4+ or CD8+ T cells sorted from blood, obtained in a trial of the OX40 agonist ivuxolimab. The source of these receptors is an adult with an advanced solid tumor such as melanoma, head and neck, liver or kidney cancer. Each CDR3 is given with its conserved first and last residue. The D gene is left open where the match is weak. Clone size is given for some rows only: seen once, a few or many times, or a class if the clone is expanded.

TRBV27,TRBJ2-3,few,.,CASSPSPGGTDTQYF,TGTGCCAGCAGCCCATCTCCTGGAGGAACAGATACGCAGTATTTT
TRBV2,TRBJ1-6,.,TRBD1,CASLTQGAAKSPLHF,TGTGCCAGCCTCACACAGGGGGCGGCTAAGTCACCCCTCCACTTT
TRBV6-1,TRBJ2-1,.,.,CASSESLDSYNEQFF,TGTGCCAGCAGTGAATCCCTCGACAGCTACAATGAGCAGTTCTTC
TRBV6-5,TRBJ1-5,few,TRBD1,CASSPGQGILSQHF,TGTGCCAGCAGTCCCGGACAGGGAATCCTCTCCCAGCATTTT
TRBV6-5,TRBJ2-7,.,.,CASTAGPPYEQYF,TGTGCCAGCACGGCAGGACCCCCCTACGAGCAGTACTTC
TRBV5-1,TRBJ2-1,once,TRBD2,CASTTGIAGGSNEQFF,TGCGCCAGCACCACTGGGATAGCGGGAGGGAGCAATGAGCAGTTCTTC
TRBV28,TRBJ1-5,.,.,CASSRFGGAGQPQHF,TGTGCCAGCAGCCGATTCGGGGGGGCCGGGCAGCCCCAGCATTTT
TRBV28,TRBJ2-3,.,TRBD2,CASSRSGRPDTQYF,TGTGCCAGCAGTCGTAGCGGGAGACCAGATACGCAGTATTTT
TRBV14,TRBJ2-3,.,TRBD2,CASSQVAGPPRDTQYF,TGTGCCAGCAGCCAAGTAGCGGGCCCTCCCAGGGATACGCAGTATTTT
TRBV6-5,TRBJ1-1,.,.,CASSYARQYTEAFF,TGTGCCAGCAGTTACGCGCGACAGTACACTGAAGCTTTCTTT
TRBV5-1,TRBJ2-3,.,.,CASRGTYRTDTQYF,TGCGCCAGCAGAGGGACGTATCGCACAGATACGCAGTATTTT
TRBV5-4,TRBJ2-1,.,TRBD2,CASSIPTSGRMPSEQFF,TGTGCCAGCAGCATTCCCACTAGCGGGAGGATGCCCTCTGAGCAGTTCTTC
TRBV7-8,TRBJ1-3,once,.,CASSPIIPNRVTGNTIYF,TGTGCCAGCAGCCCCATCATCCCTAACAGGGTTACCGGAAACACCATATATTTT
TRBV14,TRBJ1-3,few,.,CASSNTQAFDSGNTIYF,TGTGCCAGCAGCAATACTCAGGCATTTGACTCTGGAAACACCATATATTTT
TRBV11-2,TRBJ2-2,.,TRBD1,CASSRTGENTGELFF,TGTGCCAGCAGCCGGACAGGGGAGAACACCGGGGAGCTGTTTTTT
TRBV5-1,TRBJ2-1,.,.,CASSLSQSYNEQFF,TGCGCCAGCAGCTTGTCCCAGAGCTACAATGAGCAGTTCTTC
TRBV28,TRBJ2-1,.,TRBD2,CAGKAGEDNEQFF,TGTGCCGGCAAAGCGGGAGAGGACAATGAGCAGTTCTTC
TRBV6-1,TRBJ1-6,few,.,CASSASRLSHSPLHF,TGTGCCAGCAGTGCCTCCCGACTTTCCCATTCACCCCTCCACTTT
TRBV18,TRBJ1-5,.,TRBD1,CASSPDRNQPQHF,TGTGCCAGCTCCCCGGACAGGAATCAGCCCCAGCATTTT
TRBV5-1,TRBJ1-4,.,TRBD1,CASRITGDNEKLFF,TGCGCCAGCAGGATTACAGGGGATAATGAAAAACTGTTTTTT
TRBV7-6,TRBJ2-7,.,.,CASSLEFSQSPYEQYF,TGTGCCAGCAGCTTAGAGTTTAGTCAATCCCCCTACGAGCAGTACTTC
TRBV7-3,TRBJ2-5,few,TRBD2,CASSLTLAGESETQYF,TGTGCCAGCAGCTTAACACTAGCGGGAGAGAGTGAGACCCAGTACTTC
TRBV7-1,TRBJ2-3,.,TRBD2,CASSLEFSGSPYTQYF,TGTGCCAGCAGCTTAGAGTTTAGCGGGAGCCCGTATACGCAGTATTTT
TRBV5-5,TRBJ2-1,.,.,CASSFLGGVNNEQFF,TGTGCCAGCAGCTTTCTAGGGGGAGTCAACAATGAGCAGTTCTTC
TRBV5-1,TRBJ2-2,.,.,CASSATVNTGELFF,TGCGCCAGCAGCGCGACGGTGAACACCGGGGAGCTGTTTTTT
TRBV6-1,TRBJ2-7,.,TRBD1,CASIWDRESEQYF,TGTGCCAGCATATGGGACAGGGAGAGCGAGCAGTACTTC
TRBV5-6,TRBJ1-5,.,.,CASSLRGGNQPQHF,TGTGCCAGCAGCTTGAGGGGAGGTAATCAGCCCCAGCATTTT
TRBV7-9,TRBJ2-2,.,.,CASSFRTDGELFF,TGTGCCAGCAGCTTTCGGACAGACGGGGAGCTGTTTTTT
TRBV19,TRBJ1-2,once,.,CASSIEGRINGYTF,TGTGCCAGTAGTATAGAGGGACGAATCAATGGCTACACCTTC
TRBV2,TRBJ1-6,.,.,CASSEAAGLSLHF,TGTGCCAGCAGTGAAGCGGCGGGTTTATCCCTCCACTTT
TRBV11-2,TRBJ1-4,.,.,CASSLNGGTNEKLFF,TGTGCCAGCAGCTTAAATGGGGGTACTAATGAAAAACTGTTTTTT
TRBV6-1,TRBJ1-5,few,TRBD1,CASSEWGQADQPQHF,TGTGCCAGCAGTGAATGGGGACAGGCCGATCAGCCCCAGCATTTT
TRBV2,TRBJ2-5,.,.,CASRYTETQYF,TGTGCCAGCAGATACACAGAGACCCAGTACTTC
TRBV30,TRBJ1-2,.,TRBD1,CAWSVRHGTGSYGYTF,TGTGCCTGGAGTGTACGCCATGGGACAGGGAGCTATGGCTACACCTTC
TRBV27,TRBJ1-2,few,TRBD1,CASGQGLRGYTF,TGTGCCAGCGGACAGGGGTTACGTGGCTACACCTTC
TRBV5-1,TRBJ1-1,.,.,CASSPGLPPNTEAFF,TGCGCCAGCAGCCCTGGCCTCCCCCCTAACACTGAAGCTTTCTTT
TRBV18,TRBJ1-5,.,TRBD1,CASSQGQGAFGPQHF,TGTGCCAGCTCACAAGGACAGGGGGCCTTCGGGCCCCAGCATTTT
TRBV4-1,TRBJ2-1,.,TRBD2,CASSQDRTSTAYNEQFF,TGCGCCAGCAGCCAGGATCGGACTAGCACTGCCTACAATGAGCAGTTCTTC
TRBV20-1,TRBJ1-2,.,.,CSAPESYGYTF,TGCAGTGCTCCGGAAAGTTATGGCTACACCTTC
TRBV27,TRBJ2-2,.,.,CASSLLSSAPGELFF,TGTGCCAGCAGTTTACTTAGTTCAGCTCCCGGGGAGCTGTTTTTT
TRBV7-8,TRBJ1-1,.,.,CASSPGRLNTEAFF,TGTGCCAGCAGCCCTGGCAGATTGAACACTGAAGCTTTCTTT
TRBV19,TRBJ1-2,.,.,CASSSQPHGYTF,TGTGCCAGTAGTTCCCAGCCTCATGGCTACACCTTC
TRBV5-1,TRBJ1-1,.,.,CASSLGGTMNTEAFF,TGCGCCAGCAGCTTAGGGGGAACCATGAACACTGAAGCTTTCTTT
TRBV30,TRBJ1-6,.,.,CAWDREVRSPLHF,TGTGCCTGGGACAGAGAGGTACGGTCACCCCTCCACTTT
TRBV5-1,TRBJ2-3,once,.,CASSAYPTGVSTDTQYF,TGCGCCAGCAGCGCCTACCCGACAGGAGTTAGCACAGATACGCAGTATTTT
TRBV19,TRBJ2-7,.,TRBD2,CASSTGLAVEQYF,TGTGCCAGTAGTACGGGACTAGCGGTCGAGCAGTACTTC
TRBV6-1,TRBJ1-1,.,.,CASNLGMNTEAFF,TGTGCCAGCAATCTGGGCATGAACACTGAAGCTTTCTTT
TRBV5-4,TRBJ2-2,.,TRBD2,CASSPRTSRTTGELFF,TGTGCCAGCAGCCCCCGGACTAGCAGAACCACCGGGGAGCTGTTTTTT
TRBV5-8,TRBJ1-1,.,TRBD1,CASSLRGGKAFF,TGTGCCAGCAGCTTGAGAGGGGGCAAGGCTTTCTTT
TRBV5-1,TRBJ1-1,.,.,CASSLSGAPDTEAFF,TGCGCCAGCAGCCTGTCGGGGGCGCCGGACACTGAAGCTTTCTTT
TRBV7-9,TRBJ2-3,.,TRBD2,CASSLGLAGAADTQYF,TGTGCCAGCAGCTTAGGGCTAGCGGGGGCCGCAGATACGCAGTATTTT
TRBV7-2,TRBJ2-4,.,TRBD2,CASSLRTSGRGNIQYF,TGTGCCAGCAGCCTCAGGACTAGCGGCCGCGGAAACATTCAGTACTTC
TRBV25-1,TRBJ1-5,.,.,CASSIPGANQPQHF,TGTGCCAGCAGTATCCCGGGAGCTAATCAGCCCCAGCATTTT
TRBV19,TRBJ1-5,.,.,CASSAYLTEINQPQHF,TGTGCCAGTAGTGCCTACCTGACAGAAATCAATCAGCCCCAGCATTTT
TRBV9,TRBJ2-3,.,.,CASSVEALTTDTQYF,TGTGCCAGCAGCGTAGAGGCGCTAACCACAGATACGCAGTATTTT
TRBV9,TRBJ2-2,.,.,CASSVDEDSYTGELFF,TGTGCCAGCAGCGTAGACGAGGACAGCTACACCGGGGAGCTGTTTTTT
TRBV2,TRBJ1-2,.,.,CASRPGGLGYTF,TGTGCCAGCAGACCAGGCGGCCTAGGCTACACCTTC